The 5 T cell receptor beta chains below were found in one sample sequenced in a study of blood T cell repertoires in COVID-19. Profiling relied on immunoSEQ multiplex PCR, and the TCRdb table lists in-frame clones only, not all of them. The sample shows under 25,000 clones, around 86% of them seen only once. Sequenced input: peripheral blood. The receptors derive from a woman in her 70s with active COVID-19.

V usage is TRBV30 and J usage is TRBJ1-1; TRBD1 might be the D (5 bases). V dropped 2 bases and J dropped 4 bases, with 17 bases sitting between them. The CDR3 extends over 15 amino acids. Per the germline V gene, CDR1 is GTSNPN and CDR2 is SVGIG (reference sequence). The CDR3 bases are TGTGCCTGGAGTACCTTTCGGGGGAGGTCCACTGAAGCTTTCTTT. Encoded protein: CAWSTFRGRSTEAFF.

The CDR3 DNA reads TGTGCCAGCAGCGAGAGGGTTCCCAGGCGCGCTAATGAAAAACTGTTTTTT. Encoded protein: CASSERVPRRANEKLFF. J is TRBJ1-4 and V is TRBV7-9; D remains ambiguous. The CDR3 contains 17 residues. V was clipped by 5 bases and J by 3 bases, with 19 bases between them. The germline V gene has CDR1 SEHNR and CDR2 FQNEAQ (reference sequence).

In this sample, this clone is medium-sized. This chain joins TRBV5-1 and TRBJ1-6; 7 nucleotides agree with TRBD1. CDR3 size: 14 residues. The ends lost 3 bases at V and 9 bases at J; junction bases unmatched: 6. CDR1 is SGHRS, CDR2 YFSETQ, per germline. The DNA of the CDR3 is TGCGCCAGCAGCTCCGCAGGGGGATTTTCACCCCTCCACTTT. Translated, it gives CASSSAGGFSPLHF.

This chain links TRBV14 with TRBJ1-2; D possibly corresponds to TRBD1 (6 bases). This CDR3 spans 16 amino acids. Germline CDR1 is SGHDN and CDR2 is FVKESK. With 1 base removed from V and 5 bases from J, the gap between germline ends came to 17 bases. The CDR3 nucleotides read TGTGCCAGCAGCCAAGTCGGGTCAGGGGCACGGTATGGCTACACCTTC. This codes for CASSQVGSGARYGYTF.

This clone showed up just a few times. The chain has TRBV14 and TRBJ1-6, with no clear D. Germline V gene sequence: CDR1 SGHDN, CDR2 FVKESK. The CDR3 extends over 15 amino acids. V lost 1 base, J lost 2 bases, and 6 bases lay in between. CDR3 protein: CASSQVRAYNSPLHF. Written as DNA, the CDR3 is TGTGCCAGCAGCCAAGTCCGGGCCTATAATTCACCCCTCCACTTT.